The TCR beta chain under discussion was sequenced for a study of blood T cell repertoires in COVID-19. Across the whole study: Both acute and convalescent COVID-19 samples were obtained from the United States, Italy and Spain. Sources were T cells, B-cell-depleted T cells, or PBMCs; the material itself was cDNA or gDNA.

The table came from immunoSEQ multiplex PCR; TCRdb's copy has only in-frame clones and leaves some out. There are roughly 330,000 clones in the sample; more than 70% occur only once, and about 5.2% lies in the top ten. The CDR3 totals 15 residues. The ends lost 2 bases at V and 5 bases at J; junction bases unmatched: 9. Germline CDR1 is SGHTA and CDR2 is FQGTGA. Sequenced material: PBMCs or T cells enriched from blood (not recorded which). The chain couples TRBV7-3 to TRBJ2-7; 7 bases match TRBD2. This receptor was obtained from a woman aged 25 to 39 who had recovered from COVID-19. The CDR3 nucleotides read TGTGCCAGCAGCTTAGGCGGGGGAAACCCCCACGAGCAGTACTTC. This codes for CASSLGGGNPHEQYF.